What follows are 8 T cell receptor beta chains derived from one specimen sequenced in a study of blood T cell repertoires in COVID-19. Using immunoSEQ multiplex PCR, the repertoire was profiled, and TCRdb retains in-frame clones only, with some absent. In the table there are over 150,000 clones, 70% to 90% of which are singletons. What was sequenced was peripheral blood. These receptors were collected from a man younger than 30 who had recovered from COVID-19.

The rearrangement links TRBV7-9 to TRBJ2-1; 8 nucleotides match TRBD1. The germline CDR1 and CDR2 sequences are SEHNR and FQNEAQ (reference sequence). With 7 bases clipped from V and 6 bases from J, the junction kept 14 bases outside the gene matches. The CDR3 length is 16 residues. CDR3: CASTHLPGQALNEQFF. The CDR3 nucleotides read TGTGCCAGCACCCACCTTCCGGGACAGGCACTCAATGAGCAGTTCTTC.

Remarks on this clone: The same CDR3 also results from other DNA sequences found in this sample. The chain carries TRBV14 and TRBJ2-5; D unresolved. CDR1 and CDR2 from the germline V gene are SGHDN and FVKESK. Trimming shortened V by 1 base and J by 5 bases, and 5 bases separated the two germline ends. The CDR3 has 12 residues. CDR3 amino acids: CASSQVRETQYF. CDR3 DNA: TGTGCCAGCAGCCAAGTCCGGGAGACCCAGTACTTC.

The rearrangement joins TRBV27 to TRBJ1-4, with 8 bases identical to TRBD1. V lost 4 bases and J lost 7; bases outside the gene matches: 5. Germline V gene lookup returns CDR1 MNHEY and CDR2 SMNVEV (reference sequence). This CDR3 region has 14 residues. DNA of the CDR3: TGTGCCAGCAGTTGGTACAGGGGGGCTGAAAAACTGTTTTTT. It codes for CASSWYRGAEKLFF.

The chain recombines TRBV29-1 with TRBJ1-1, with TRBD1 matching over 10 bases. The CDR3 runs 17 residues. Germline V gene lookup returns CDR1 SQVTM and CDR2 ANQGSEA. V lost 0 bases and J lost 6; bases outside the gene matches: 13. The DNA of the CDR3 is TGCAGCGTTGAAGACCCCCGTCCCGGGACAGGGGATCCTGAAGCTTTCTTT. This sequence encodes CSVEDPRPGTGDPEAFF. Variable domain in full (rest from reference TRBV29-1 and TRBJ1-1): SAVISQKPSRDICQRGTSLTIQCQVDSQVTMMFWYRQQPGQSLTLIATANQGSEATYESGFVIDKFPISRPNLTFSTLTVSNMSPEDSSIYLCSVEDPRPGTGDPEAFFGQGTRLTVV.

The chain links TRBV11-3 to TRBJ2-1; 7 nucleotides match TRBD2. Germline V CDR1 and CDR2: SGHNT, YENEEA. The CDR3 runs 16 residues. V was pared by 5 bases and J by 5 bases, with 12 bases of the junction left unmatched. CDR3 DNA: TGTGCCAGCAGCCCATTTGGCGCGGGAGCGAACAATGAGCAGTTCTTC. Its translation: CASSPFGAGANNEQFF.

J is TRBJ2-5 and V is TRBV24-1; D is unclear. CDR1 and CDR2 from the germline V gene are KGHDR and SFDVKD. CDR3 size: 13 residues. V lost 7 bases and J lost 5, with 13 bases in between. CDR3 residues: CATSPAVGETQYF. CDR3 nucleotides: TGTGCCACCAGCCCGGCGGTCGGGGAGACCCAGTACTTC.

The V and J genes are TRBV7-2 and TRBJ2-2; the D is unclear. Trimming removed 0 bases at V and 4 bases at J, with 9 bases between. CDR1 is SGHTA and CDR2 is FQGNSA in the germline V gene. The CDR3 totals 15 residues. The CDR3: CASSLAPGFTGELFF. CDR3 nucleotide sequence: TGTGCCAGCAGCTTAGCGCCCGGGTTCACCGGGGAGCTGTTTTTT.

There are a few counts of this clone. The V and J genes are TRBV5-4 and TRBJ2-2; TRBD2 aligns across 10 bases. The CDR3 extends over 15 amino acids. V gave up 0 bases and J gave up 5 bases; unmatched junction bases: 1. In germline, CDR1 is SGHNT, CDR2 YYREEE (reference sequence). The CDR3 DNA reads TGTGCCAGCAGCTTGGTAGCGGGGGGTACCGGGGAGCTGTTTTTT. Translation: CASSLVAGGTGELFF.